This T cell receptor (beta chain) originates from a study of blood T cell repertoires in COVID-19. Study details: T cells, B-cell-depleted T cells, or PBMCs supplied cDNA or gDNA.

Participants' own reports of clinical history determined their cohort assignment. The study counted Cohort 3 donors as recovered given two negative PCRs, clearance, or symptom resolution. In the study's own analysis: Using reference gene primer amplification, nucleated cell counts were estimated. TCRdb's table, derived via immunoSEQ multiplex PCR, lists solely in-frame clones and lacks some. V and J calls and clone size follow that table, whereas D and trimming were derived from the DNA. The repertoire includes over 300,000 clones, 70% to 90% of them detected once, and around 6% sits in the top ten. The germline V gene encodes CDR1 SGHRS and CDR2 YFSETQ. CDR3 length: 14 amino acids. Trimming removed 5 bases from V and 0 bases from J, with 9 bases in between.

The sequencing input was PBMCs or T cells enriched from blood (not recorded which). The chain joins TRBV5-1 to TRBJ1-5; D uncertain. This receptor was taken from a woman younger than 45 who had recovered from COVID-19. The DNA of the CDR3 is TGCGCCAGCAGGAGGAGCTATAGCAATCAGCCCCAGCATTTT. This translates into CASRRSYSNQPQHF. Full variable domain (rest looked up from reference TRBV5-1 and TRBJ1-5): KAGVTQTPRYLIKTRGQQVTLSCSPISGHRSVSWYQQTPGQGLQFLFEYFSETQRNKGNFPGRFSGRQFSNSRSEMNVSTLELGDSALYLCASRRSYSNQPQHFGDGTRLSIL.